This T cell receptor (beta chain) appears in the sequencing data of a study of shared clonotypes between healthy human individuals. Positively selected for CCR7, the CD45RO-negative cells used as naive CD8 cells excluded terminally differentiated effector memory CD45RA+ cells. The donor cohort consisted entirely of Caucasian adults residing in Nashville, Tennessee. Study results and limitations: Apart from blood, nothing was sampled; tissue repertoires likely differ. With a handful of donors compared, approximately 5.5% of naive CD4 clonotypes were shared.

On sorted subsets, replicate PCRs used 150 to 250 ng DNA, or tens of thousands of T cell genomes. Profiling relied on immunoSEQ multiplex PCR, and the TCRdb table lists in-frame clones only, not all of them. Of roughly 2 million clones detected, approximately 94% appear once; the ten largest clones hold approximately 1.2%. A note on this clone: What it recognizes is unknown.

V gave up 2 bases and J gave up 5 bases; unmatched junction bases: 7. CDR1 is MNHEY and CDR2 is SVGAGI in the germline V gene. The CDR3 covers 15 residues. This clonotype was sampled from a man between 18 and 29 years old in good health. The sequenced sample was naive CD8+ T cells sorted from blood. V usage is TRBV6-5 and J usage is TRBJ2-3; 7 bases fit TRBD1. CDR3 sequence (DNA): TGTGCCAGCAGTTACGGAGAACAGGGGCAAGATACGCAGTATTTT. Its translation: CASSYGEQGQDTQYF.